This T cell receptor beta chain was captured in a study of blood T cells in healthy people across ages. CDR3 size: 15 residues. Germline lookup yields CDR1 SGHTA and CDR2 FQGNSA. The V end was cut by 4 bases, the J end by 13 bases, with 23 bases between. A sample-barcoded 5' primer and a J-beta primer mix were used in a second PCR of about 7 to 12 cycles. Every sample produced at least 2.5 million CDR3-containing paired-end reads. TCRdb itself ran the 5' RACE reads through MiXCR, one entry per CDR3 protein. The table records approximately 1,000,000 distinct CDR3 sequences, more than 35% of them present only once.

This TCR came from a woman in her sixties or seventies in good health. The chain is built from TRBV7-2 and TRBJ2-4; possible D gene TRBD2, 6 bases. Sequenced sample: blood. CDR3 in amino acids: CASSSRHSGDPRQYF. CDR3 sequence (DNA): TGTGCCAGCAGCTCCAGGCATAGCGGCGACCCACGCCAGTACTTC.